The T cell receptor beta chain under discussion was sequenced for a study of blood T cells in healthy people across ages. Combining a sample-barcoded 5' primer with a J-beta primer mix, a second PCR ran for 7 to 11 cycles. TCRdb recomputed calls from the 5' RACE reads with MiXCR, one row per CDR3 protein. Altogether roughly 680,000 distinct CDR3 sequences are present, over 40% being singletons, with the ten largest covering roughly 13%. This clonotype has only a few counts. Per sample, a minimum of 6.5 million PBMCs were isolated. The origin of this receptor is a woman older than 75 in good health. Sequenced: blood.

Written as DNA, the CDR3 is TGCGCCAGCAGCTTGGGCGACAGGGAAAATGAAAAACTGTTTTTT. It specifies CASSLGDRENEKLFF. The J gene is TRBJ1-4, the V gene TRBV5-1; TRBD1 matches at 7 bases. V shed 0 bases, J shed 5 bases, and the junction held 4 bases outside the gene matches. Germline V lookup: CDR1 SGHRS, CDR2 YFSETQ. The CDR3 is made up of 15 amino acids.